This T cell receptor (beta chain) was sequenced during a study of blood T cell repertoires in COVID-19. Study background: Material from acute and convalescent COVID-19 was sourced from the United States, Italy and Spain. From T cells, B-cell-depleted T cells, or PBMCs came the material, which was cDNA or gDNA.

How the authors handled the data: Amplification from reference gene primers served as the basis for estimated nucleated cell counts. TCRdb's table, derived via immunoSEQ multiplex PCR, lists solely in-frame clones and lacks some. Clone size and V and J calls were adopted from that table, with D and trimming inferred from the DNA. The top ten hold about 15% of the sample, which has approximately 190,000 clones, about 81% seen once. CDR1 is SGHNT, CDR2 YENEEA, per germline. With 2 bases removed from V and 4 bases from J, the gap between germline ends came to 8 bases. The CDR3 contains 13 residues. The sequence derives from a man aged 25 to 40 with active or convalescent COVID-19. V is TRBV11-3 and J is TRBJ1-2, with a weak D call TRBD1 (5 bases). Sequencing was carried out using peripheral blood. Here the CDR3 DNA reads TGTGCCAGCAGCTTAAAGACAGTCTATGGCTACACCTTC. Encoded protein: CASSLKTVYGYTF. The full variable domain, completed using reference TRBV11-3 and TRBJ1-2, is EAGVVQSPRYKIIEKKQPVAFWCNPISGHNTLYWYLQNLGQGPELLIRYENEEAVDDSQLPKDRFSAERLKGVDSTLKIQPAELGDSAVYLCASSLKTVYGYTFGSGTRLTVV.